The 3 T cell receptor beta chains presented below share a single source sample, sequenced in a study of blood T cells in healthy people across ages. Next came a second PCR, run for 7 to 11 cycles, which used a sample-barcoded 5' primer along with a J-beta primer mix. TCRdb reprocessed the 5' RACE reads via MiXCR and lists one record per CDR3 protein. The sample consists of some 640,000 distinct CDR3 sequences, roughly 50% of them appearing once. The sequencing input was blood. All receptors come from a woman in her sixties in good health.

The chain joins TRBV7-2 to TRBJ1-1, with D possibly TRBD1 on 5 matching bases. CDR1 and CDR2 (germline): SGHTA, FQGNSA. V lost 5 bases and J 10 bases, leaving 14 bases between the germline ends. CDR3 length: 12 amino acids. CDR3 protein: CASSDNRGGAFF. CDR3 DNA sequence: TGTGCCAGCAGCGACAACCGGGGGGGAGCTTTCTTT.

This clonotype is a singleton in its sample. V usage is TRBV18 and J usage is TRBJ2-1; D is unclear. Germline CDR1 and CDR2: KGHSH and LQKENI. V was trimmed by 6 bases and J by 5 bases, leaving 26 bases between them. This CDR3 region has 18 residues. CDR3 region: CASSREPPSHRIDNEQFF. The CDR3 coding sequence is TGTGCCAGCTCTCGAGAACCACCCTCCCACCGAATCGACAATGAGCAGTTCTTC.

The V gene is TRBV4-3, the J gene TRBJ2-3, with D perhaps matching TRBD2 (5 bases). Germline V gene data show CDR1 as LGHNA and CDR2 as YSLEER. The CDR3 covers 16 residues. The germline V and J ends were trimmed by 1 base and 4 bases, with 15 bases remaining between them. This chain's CDR3 is CASSQVRGLGPDTQYF. CDR3 DNA: TGCGCCAGCAGCCAAGTACGAGGGCTTGGGCCAGATACGCAGTATTTT.